Following are 23 T cell receptor beta chains from one sample sequenced in a study of blood T cells in healthy people across ages (dated by TCRdb to 2015 to 2017). The library came from 5' RACE. TCRdb lists the instrument as Illumina HiSeq 2500. A second PCR of about 6 to 11 cycles was performed with a sample-barcoded 5' primer and a J-beta primer mix. The public reads were run again by TCRdb, first through fastp at Q25 and then through MiXCR, and only productive beta chains were kept. Here each entry gathers all rows of one CDR3 protein and keeps the most common genes and DNA. The table for this sample lists hundreds of thousands of distinct CDR3 sequences; 32% of them were counted only once. The ten largest clones take up approximately 15% of the sample. The sequenced sample was blood. Receptors originate from a woman of 80 years or more in good health. Donor details come from another sample of the same person, matched by shared clones.

In regard to this clonotype: A much larger clone is a single base away; this may be a read error. The chain joins TRBV3-1 to TRBJ2-7; possibly TRBD1 for D (5 bases). CDR3 length equals 16 residues. The ends were cut back, 0 bases at V and 7 bases at J, with 19 bases in the middle. Germline lookup yields CDR1 LGHDT and CDR2 YNNKEL (reference sequence). The CDR3 loop is CASSQEPRNRYNEQYF. In DNA, the CDR3 is TGTGCCAGCAGCCAAGAACCTAGAAACAGGTACAATGAGCAGTACTTC.

This clonotype came up many times. V gene TRBV7-2 combines with J gene TRBJ2-4; 10 bases are shared with TRBD2. V was pared by 1 base and J by 4 bases, with 13 bases of the junction left unmatched. Germline assignment: CDR1 SGHTA and CDR2 FQGNSA. This CDR3 is built from 19 residues. In nucleotides, the CDR3 is TGTGCCAGCAGCTTAGAACTCCCGCAAGCGGGGGGGCTGAAAAACATTCAGTACTTC. Its protein product is CASSLELPQAGGLKNIQYF. Complete variable domain (other parts from reference TRBV7-2 and TRBJ2-4): GAGVSQSPSNKVTEKGKDVELRCDPISGHTALYWYRQSLGQGLEFLIYFQGNSAPDKSGLPSDRFSAERTGGSVSTLTIQRTQQEDSAVYLCASSLELPQAGGLKNIQYFGAGTRLSVL.

This clonotype has just a few counts. The chain links TRBV12-3 or TRBV12-4 to TRBJ2-2; 8 positions match TRBD1. The CDR3 length is 15 residues. V trimming: 7 bases; J trimming: 0 bases; junction bases outside the gene matches: 4. This CDR3 is CASTGQAANTGELFF. CDR3 DNA sequence: TGTGCCAGCACGGGACAGGCAGCGAACACCGGGGAGCTGTTTTTT.

This clonotype was observed many times. This sequence joins TRBV2 and TRBJ1-1; D remains unclear. The germline gives CDR1 SNHLY, CDR2 FYNNEI. The germline V and J ends were trimmed by 4 bases and 0 bases, with 9 bases remaining between them. The CDR3 consists of 14 residues. The CDR3 here is CASSVGRMNTEAFF. The CDR3 nucleotides read TGTGCCAGCAGTGTAGGGCGAATGAACACTGAAGCTTTCTTT.

This clonotype was observed a handful of times. One end of the junction does not line up with germline, which may come from a read error. The rearrangement joins TRBV4-1 to TRBJ2-5, with D tentatively TRBD2 (5 bases). CDR1 MGHRA and CDR2 YSYEKL come from the germline V gene. The CDR3 extends over 14 amino acids. CDR3 in amino acids: CANSQDVVAGEQYF. In DNA, the CDR3 is TGCGCCAACAGCCAAGATGTCGTGGCGGGTGAGCAGTACTTC.

The table lists this clonotype with many counts. The CDR3 protein is CSARGLAGGTDKVQFF. DNA of the CDR3: TGCAGTGCTCGAGGACTAGCGGGCGGGACTGACAAAGTGCAGTTCTTC. The chain carries TRBV20-1 and TRBJ2-1, with 11 bases lining up with TRBD2. Per germline, CDR1 DFQATT and CDR2 SNEGSKA (reference sequence). This CDR3 spans 16 amino acids. V dropped 5 bases and J dropped 12; count of bases not matched to a gene: 18.

This clonotype was detected a few times. The junction does not match germline at one end; this may be a read error. The chain is built from TRBV15 and TRBJ2-7; D is possibly TRBD2 (5 bases). The V gene's germline CDR1 is LNHNV and CDR2 YYDKDF (reference sequence). The CDR3 covers 17 residues. This CDR3 is CVTSRDYSELGSYEQYF. The CDR3 coding sequence is TGTGTCACCAGCAGAGACTACAGCGAGCTCGGGTCCTACGAGCAGTACTTC.

This clonotype was recorded many times. The CDR3 region has the DNA TGCGCCAGCAGCCAAATCGGACAGGGATCGCAGGGCTACACCTTC. Translating gives CASSQIGQGSQGYTF. The chain couples TRBV4-3 to TRBJ1-2, with 8 bases lining up with TRBD1. The trim removed 2 bases at V and 8 bases at J, leaving 10 bases unmatched. The CDR3 has 15 residues. The V gene's germline CDR1 is LGHNA and CDR2 YSLEER.

This clonotype has ten or more counts. With a much larger clone just one base away, this may be a read error. The chain has TRBV5-1 and TRBJ2-7, with TRBD1 matching 9 bases. Trimming removed 3 bases from V and 3 bases from J; junction bases left unmatched: 4. Germline CDR1 is SGHRS and CDR2 is YFSETQ. There are 14 residues in the CDR3. DNA of the CDR3: TGCGCCAGCAGCTGGAGGACAGGGGACTACGAGCAGTACTTC. Its protein is CASSWRTGDYEQYF.

The chain recombines TRBV7-3 with TRBJ2-7; 12 bases are a match to TRBD2. The V segment lost 10 bases and the J segment 7 bases; nucleotides outside the gene matches: 26. The germline CDR1 and CDR2 sequences are SGHTA and FQGTGA. The CDR3 is made up of 19 amino acids. The CDR3 reads CAIRGKLAGGLIPLNEQYF. Written as DNA, the CDR3 is TGTGCCATCCGTGGGAAACTAGCGGGGGGCTTAATCCCCTTAAATGAGCAGTACTTC.

This clonotype was recorded at least ten times. The chain links TRBV7-8 to TRBJ2-7; D is perhaps TRBD1 or TRBD2 (5 bases each). Germline V gene data show CDR1 as SGHVS and CDR2 as FQNEAQ. V dropped 5 bases and J dropped 0 bases, with 11 bases sitting between them. This CDR3 contains 14 residues. The CDR3 is CASSSRDGSYEQYF. The CDR3 region has the DNA TGTGCCAGCAGCAGCCGGGACGGCTCCTACGAGCAGTACTTC.

At least ten counts were recorded for this clonotype. The chain employs TRBV7-2 and TRBJ2-5; 9 nucleotides agree with TRBD2. Germline loops: CDR1 SGHTA, CDR2 FQGNSA. CDR3 length: 15 residues. J lost 2 bases, V lost 2 bases, and 3 bases had no gene match. CDR3 DNA sequence: TGTGCCAGCAGCTTATTAGCGGGGGCGCAAGAGACCCAGTACTTC. Translated: CASSLLAGAQETQYF.

The chain uses TRBV19 and TRBJ1-5; 7 nucleotides align to TRBD1. The V gene's germline CDR1 is LNHDA and CDR2 SQIVND (reference sequence). The length of the CDR3 is 15 residues. V lost 7 bases to trimming and J lost 0 bases; unmatched junction nucleotides: 6. CDR3 sequence: CASNIDRVSNQPQHF. The CDR3 nucleotides are TGTGCCAGTAACATCGACAGGGTTAGCAATCAGCCCCAGCATTTT.

This clonotype was picked up many times. Here the CDR3 DNA reads TGTGCCAGCAGCAAACGACAGGGGGGGTCCTACGAGCAGTACTTC. It translates to CASSKRQGGSYEQYF. The chain links TRBV6-2 or TRBV6-3 to TRBJ2-7; TRBD1 matches 9 bases. The J segment lost 1 base and the V segment lost 6 bases, leaving 7 bases of the junction unmatched. From germline, CDR1 is MNHEY and CDR2 SVGEGT. The CDR3 runs to 15 residues.

There are many counts of this clonotype. The chain carries TRBV20-1 and TRBJ2-1; D gene unclear. Germline values: CDR1 DFQATT, CDR2 SNEGSKA (reference sequence). CDR3 length: 12 amino acids. Trimming took off 5 bases at V and 4 bases at J, with 9 bases between the two ends. The CDR3, as DNA: TGCAGTGCTCCGGGCGGATACAATGAGCAGTTCTTC. This gives the protein CSAPGGYNEQFF.

The chain joins TRBV12-3 or TRBV12-4 to TRBJ2-4; TRBD1 matches 7 bases. The J call could be wrong; TRBJ2-7 is a better fit for the DNA end. The CDR3 consists of 14 residues. The CDR3 region is CASSDRDFRDEQYF. The CDR3 coding sequence is TGTGCCAGCAGTGACAGGGATTTTCGAGACGAGCAGTACTTC.

This clonotype came up once. One base away lies a much larger clone, so this may be a sequencing read error. This rearrangement joins TRBV7-9 to TRBJ1-5; no clear D gene. The CDR3 loop spans 13 amino acids. Per the germline V gene, CDR1 is SEHNR and CDR2 is FQNEAQ (reference sequence). CDR3 DNA sequence: TGTGCCGGCAGGTATAGTGCCGATCAGCCCCAGCATTTT. Its protein product is CAGRYSADQPQHF.

The chain couples TRBV20-1 to TRBJ2-3; D uncertain. CDR3 length: 16 residues. Germline lookup yields CDR1 DFQATT and CDR2 SNEGSKA (reference sequence). With 1 base removed from V and 5 bases from J, the gap between germline ends came to 19 bases. CDR3 sequence (DNA): TGCAGTGCTAGAGGGCGTGGGGTCCTGGGAAGAGATACGCAGTATTTT. This sequence encodes CSARGRGVLGRDTQYF.

This clonotype was seen ten or more times. The V call is TRBV2, the J call TRBJ1-2; a weak D match, TRBD1 (6 bases). CDR3 length: 12 residues. Germline assignment: CDR1 SNHLY and CDR2 FYNNEI. Between the trimmed V and J ends, which lost 7 bases and 7 bases, there was a span of 13 bases. The CDR3 region is CASKPGVGGYTF. The CDR3 region has the DNA TGTGCCAGCAAGCCAGGGGTCGGTGGCTACACCTTC. Filled out from reference TRBV2 and TRBJ1-2, the complete variable domain reads EPEVTQTPSHQVTQMGQEVILRCVPISNHLYFYWYRQILGQKVEFLVSFYNNEISEKSEIFDDQFSVERPDGSNFTLKIRSTKLEDSAMYFCASKPGVGGYTFGSGTRLTVV.

The V and J genes are TRBV27 and TRBJ1-5, with no clear D. CDR1 and CDR2 from the germline V gene are MNHEY and SMNVEV (reference sequence). V lost 0 bases to trimming and J lost 2 bases, with 8 bases between them. CDR3 length: 15 residues. In DNA form, the CDR3 reads TGTGCCAGCAGTTTATCCAGGAGGGGCAATCAGCCCCAGCATTTT. It yields the protein CASSLSRRGNQPQHF.

This clonotype showed up many times. The chain joins TRBV20-1 to TRBJ2-7, with 7 bases identical to TRBD2. This CDR3 region has 13 residues. V lost 3 bases, J lost 6 bases, and 8 bases stayed unmatched. Germline CDR1 is DFQATT and CDR2 is SNEGSKA (reference sequence). Here the CDR3 reads CSASPLVAGEQYF. DNA for the CDR3: TGCAGTGCTAGCCCACTAGTAGCGGGCGAGCAGTACTTC.

The table lists this clonotype with many counts. The V gene is TRBV7-6, the J gene TRBJ2-1, with D possibly TRBD1 on 5 matching bases. The V end was cut by 5 bases, the J end by 6 bases, with 17 bases between. The CDR3 has 15 residues. CDR1 is SGHVS, CDR2 FNYEAQ, per germline. The CDR3 spells CASSADSPRRNEQFF. The CDR3 DNA reads as TGTGCCAGCAGCGCAGACAGCCCCAGGCGCAATGAGCAGTTCTTC.

CDR3 DNA sequence: TGTGCCAGCAGTGACAGATTCACTGAAGCTTTCTTT. Protein product: CASSDRFTEAFF. V usage is TRBV25-1 and J usage is TRBJ1-1; no clear D gene. Germline CDR1 MGHDK, CDR2 SYGVNS. The CDR3 extends over 12 amino acids. V was cut by 3 bases and J by 4 bases, with 6 bases left in between.